One and the same sample provided the 23 T cell receptor beta chains below, sequenced in a study of T-cell reconstitution after alpha-beta-depleted transplantation in children. TCRbeta library construction was performed incorporating unique molecular identifiers. TCRdb itself ran the PCR reads through MiXCR, one entry per CDR3 protein. The data show around 700,000 distinct CDR3 sequences, with under 15% seen just once and approximately 0.8% held by the top ten. The sample here was PBMCs, taken before TCRalphabeta/CD19-depleted stem cell transplant. Receptors originate from a girl aged 2 to 10 with congenital amegakaryocytic thrombocytopenia, due to receive a stem cell transplant.

Only a few counts were recorded for this clonotype. This rearrangement joins TRBV18 to TRBJ2-5, with 7 positions matching TRBD2. This CDR3 contains 15 residues. Trimming at V came to 2 bases and at J to 2 bases, leaving 5 bases not matched to a gene. Germline V gene lookup returns CDR1 KGHSH and CDR2 LQKENI. CDR3 nucleotides: TGTGCCAGCTCACCAGGACTAGGACAACAAGAGACCCAGTACTTC. Amino acid sequence: CASSPGLGQQETQYF.

Many counts were recorded for this clonotype. This chain links TRBV11-3 with TRBJ2-2; D perhaps matches TRBD2 (7 bases). The CDR3 sequence is 16 residues long. V shed 2 bases and J shed 6 bases, with 16 bases lying between them. Per the germline V gene, CDR1 is SGHNT and CDR2 is YENEEA. Here the CDR3 reads CASSLRQGTIAGELFF. The DNA for the CDR3 is TGTGCCAGCAGCTTACGGCAGGGGACTATCGCCGGGGAGCTGTTTTTT.

J is TRBJ2-5 and V is TRBV2; D call uncertain. Trimming took off 3 bases at V and 7 bases at J, with 9 bases between the two ends. Germline V gene lookup returns CDR1 SNHLY and CDR2 FYNNEI. The CDR3 is made up of 12 amino acids. The CDR3 is CASSESRWTQYF. CDR3 bases: TGTGCCAGCAGTGAGAGCCGGTGGACCCAGTACTTC.

This clonotype was picked up many times. The chain couples TRBV20-1 to TRBJ1-5; D ambiguous. V was trimmed by 6 bases and J by 3 bases, leaving 9 bases between them. Germline CDR1 is DFQATT and CDR2 is SNEGSKA (reference sequence). This CDR3 has 12 amino acids. The CDR3 sequence: CSAGVINQPQHF. In DNA form, the CDR3 reads TGCAGTGCCGGGGTGATCAATCAGCCCCAGCATTTT.

CDR3 sequence reads: CASSLIGRGEFF. CDR3 nucleotides: TGCGCCAGCAGCCTGATTGGGAGGGGGGAGTTCTTC. This chain uses TRBV5-1 with TRBJ2-1; maybe TRBD2 (7 bases). Germline-derived CDR1 and CDR2 are SGHRS and YFSETQ. Trimming left V 4 bases short and J 14 bases short, with 16 bases between. There are 12 residues in the CDR3. Filled out from reference TRBV5-1 and TRBJ2-1, the complete variable domain reads KAGVTQTPRYLIKTRGQQVTLSCSPISGHRSVSWYQQTPGQGLQFLFEYFSETQRNKGNFPGRFSGRQFSNSRSEMNVSTLELGDSALYLCASSLIGRGEFFGPGTRLTVL.

In its sample, this clonotype was seen many times. The V call is TRBV5-1, the J call TRBJ2-5; TRBD1 agrees at 7 bases. V lost 4 bases, J lost 2 bases, and 2 bases stayed unmatched. The V gene's germline CDR1 is SGHRS and CDR2 YFSETQ. CDR3 length equals 13 residues. In nucleotides, the CDR3 is TGCGCCAGCAGCATGACAGGGCAAGAGACCCAGTACTTC. The encoded protein is CASSMTGQETQYF.

This clonotype has at least ten counts. This chain connects TRBV10-3 to TRBJ2-1; 10 bases align to TRBD2. The CDR3 has 14 amino acids. The V segment lost 2 bases and the J segment 5 bases; nucleotides outside the gene matches: 0. Germline V gene data show CDR1 as ENHRY and CDR2 as SYGVKD. The CDR3 DNA is TGTGCCATCAGTGAGGGACTAGCGGACAATGAGCAGTTCTTC. Its translation is CAISEGLADNEQFF.

Comment on this clonotype: A much larger clone lies one base from this, so it may be a read error. The V call is TRBV6-5, the J call TRBJ2-3, with 12 bases fitting TRBD2. The CDR3 consists of 15 residues. Germline lookup yields CDR1 MNHEY and CDR2 SVGAGI. The CDR3 DNA reads as TGTGCCAGCAGTTACGCTAGCGGGGGGGAGGATACGCCGTATTTT. Its protein product is CASSYASGGEDTPYF.

In its sample, this clonotype was seen many times. The rearrangement joins TRBV4-1 to TRBJ2-5, with D uncertain. V lost 1 base, J lost 10 bases, and 7 bases lay in between. The CDR3 is made up of 11 amino acids. The germline CDR1 and CDR2 sequences are MGHRA and YSYEKL. As DNA, the CDR3 is TGCGCCAGCAGCCAAGGGTACTTCCAGTACTTC. Its protein is CASSQGYFQYF.

This clonotype was picked up many times. The chain couples TRBV20-1 to TRBJ2-7, with 11 nucleotides matching TRBD2. There are 14 residues in the CDR3. Germline V gene sequence: CDR1 DFQATT, CDR2 SNEGSKA (reference sequence). The V and J ends lost 4 bases and 2 bases, in that order; junction bases with no gene match: 4. CDR3 bases: TGCAGTGCTATGGGACTAGCGGCAGCCTACGAGCAGTACTTC. Translation: CSAMGLAAAYEQYF.

This clonotype was observed many times. This chain uses TRBV5-1 with TRBJ2-3, with 10 bases identical to TRBD2. Germline V gene data show CDR1 as SGHRS and CDR2 as YFSETQ. V was clipped by 6 bases and J by 2 bases; unmatched bases: 6. The length of the CDR3 is 15 residues. This CDR3 is CASIPLAGNTDTQYF. Here the CDR3 DNA reads TGCGCCAGCATCCCACTAGCGGGAAACACAGATACGCAGTATTTT.

At least ten counts were recorded for this clonotype. This sequence joins TRBV12-3 or TRBV12-4 and TRBJ2-3, with TRBD2 matching 12 bases. V was clipped by 4 bases and J by 4 bases; unmatched bases: 6. The CDR3 is made up of 16 amino acids. CDR3 sequence: CASSSSTSGSADTQYF. CDR3 sequence (DNA): TGTGCCAGCAGTTCGTCGACTAGCGGGAGTGCAGATACGCAGTATTTT.

This clonotype was observed at least ten times. The genes are TRBV12-3 or TRBV12-4 and TRBJ2-1; 8 nucleotides agree with TRBD2. This CDR3 is 16 amino acids long. V dropped 5 bases and J dropped 5; count of bases not matched to a gene: 11. Here the CDR3 reads CASSDIAGTRNNEQFF. The CDR3 coding sequence is TGTGCCAGCAGTGATATAGCGGGGACGAGAAACAATGAGCAGTTCTTC.

This clonotype was observed a few times. This chain joins TRBV5-5 and TRBJ1-1; the match to TRBD1 covers 7 bases. This CDR3 is built from 18 residues. CDR1 and CDR2 from the germline V gene are SGHKS and YYEKEE (reference sequence). J was trimmed by 0 bases and V by 0 bases; bases with no gene match: 11. CDR3 bases: TGTGCCAGCAGCTTGGGAGGCTGGACAGGAGCTGTGAACACTGAAGCTTTCTTT. Translation gives CASSLGGWTGAVNTEAFF.

Many counts were recorded for this clonotype. The chain has TRBV9 and TRBJ1-4; D is possibly TRBD1 (5 bases). With 0 bases removed from V and 13 bases from J, the gap between germline ends came to 10 bases. The CDR3 consists of 12 residues. The V gene's germline CDR1 is SGDLS and CDR2 YYNGEE. This CDR3 reads CASSVVGGRLFF. CDR3 bases: TGTGCCAGCAGCGTAGTTGGGGGAAGACTGTTTTTT. The complete variable domain, with remaining parts taken from reference TRBV9 and TRBJ1-4, reads DSGVTQTPKHLITATGQRVTLRCSPRSGDLSVYWYQQSLDQGLQFLIQYYNGEERAKGNILERFSAQQFPDLHSELNLSSLELGDSALYFCASSVVGGRLFFGSGTQLSVL.

This clonotype occurred a few times. This chain links TRBV12-3 or TRBV12-4 with TRBJ1-4; 7 nucleotides match TRBD1. Unmatched junction bases numbered 9, after V lost 6 bases and J lost 8 bases. The CDR3 has 14 amino acids. The CDR3 loop is CASSLQGSAEKLFF. CDR3 nucleotides: TGTGCCAGCAGCCTACAGGGGTCGGCGGAAAAACTGTTTTTT.

In this sample, this clonotype turned up many times. The chain employs TRBV20-1 and TRBJ1-4, with TRBD1 as a possible D gene (5 bases). Germline V lookup: CDR1 DFQATT, CDR2 SNEGSKA (reference sequence). This CDR3 comprises 16 residues. V lost 5 bases and J lost 7, with 23 bases in between. The CDR3 DNA reads TGCAGTGCTGGACGACCGACCGGGACCAGTCGTGAAAAACTGTTTTTT. Encoded protein: CSAGRPTGTSREKLFF.

This clonotype was found a few times. The genes are TRBV7-2 and TRBJ1-5; maybe TRBD1 (6 bases). Germline V gene sequence: CDR1 SGHTA, CDR2 FQGNSA. V shed 4 bases and J shed 7 bases, with 11 bases lying between them. The CDR3 extends over 13 amino acids. Written as DNA, the CDR3 is TGTGCCAGCAGCTGGACAGCGAAGCAGCCCCAGCATTTT. Residues: CASSWTAKQPQHF.

Many counts were recorded for this clonotype. The chain couples TRBV12-3 or TRBV12-4 to TRBJ2-7, with D hard to call. Trimming took 3 bases from V and 6 from J, leaving 15 bases between them. CDR3 length: 14 residues. The CDR3 DNA follows: TGTGCCAGCAGTTTTACCTCCGCCGTGGGCGAGCAGTACTTC. Encoded protein: CASSFTSAVGEQYF.

The sample holds a few counts of this clonotype. The chain has TRBV5-1 and TRBJ2-1; the match to TRBD1 covers 8 bases. The CDR3 runs to 16 residues. Looked up from germline, CDR1 is SGHRS and CDR2 is YFSETQ. V lost 4 bases, J lost 2 bases, and 8 bases stayed unmatched. CDR3 residues: CASSPRGQVTYNEQFF. The CDR3 DNA reads TGCGCCAGCAGCCCCCGGGGACAGGTGACCTACAATGAGCAGTTCTTC.

In its sample, this clonotype was seen a few times. The chain joins TRBV5-6 to TRBJ2-3, with TRBD2 identical over 11 bases. The CDR3 consists of 17 residues. CDR1 and CDR2 (germline): SGHDT, YYEEEE. J was trimmed by 1 base and V by 6 bases; bases with no gene match: 10. The CDR3, as DNA: TGTGCCAGCACCAGACTAGCGGGAATCATCCGCACAGATACGCAGTATTTT. Translation gives CASTRLAGIIRTDTQYF.

J is TRBJ1-1 and V is TRBV5-1, with a tentative D call TRBD1 (6 bases). Germline assignment: CDR1 SGHRS and CDR2 YFSETQ. This CDR3 has 14 residues. V lost 4 bases and J 6 bases, leaving 16 bases between the germline ends. CDR3 sequence: CASSPLGGAPEAFF. As DNA, the CDR3 is TGCGCCAGCAGCCCCCTTGGGGGGGCCCCTGAAGCTTTCTTT.

This clonotype has a handful of counts. The chain employs TRBV5-1 and TRBJ2-7, with D perhaps matching TRBD1 (6 bases). This CDR3 is 16 amino acids long. With 1 base removed from V and 3 bases from J, the gap between germline ends came to 17 bases. Germline CDR1 is SGHRS and CDR2 is YFSETQ. Written as DNA, the CDR3 is TGCGCCAGCAGCTTGTTCGTCGACAGGTTACACTACGAGCAGTACTTC. Amino acids: CASSLFVDRLHYEQYF.